This section outlines one TCR beta chain sequence together with its context. What this receptor recognizes is not known. Qualities for individual bases were not recorded, and no much larger clone is one base off. This specimen comes from a study of blood T cell repertoires in COVID-19 (dated by TCRdb to about 2020). About the investigation overall: Samples covering the acute and convalescent phases of COVID-19 were provided by collaborators in the United States, Italy and Spain. A freely available public database, intended as a resource for researchers studying the immune response to SARS-CoV-2, is where the repertoires were released. HLA class I and class II types, where available, came from metadata supplied by the sample provider rather than from assay-based typing. Deeply sampled blood TCRbeta repertoires from subjects exposed to, actively infected with, or recovered from COVID-19 were included in the dataset. Nearly every sample came with metadata listing a de-identified subject ID, COVID-19 status, age in years and sex. The prospective study material was composed of cDNA or gDNA derived from T cells, B-cell-depleted T cells, or PBMCs. Samples were obtained from the ongoing ImmuneRACE study (first 160 participants) and from 1,254 subjects provided by 6 global collaborators.

The investigation overall reported the following: How much clinical and demographic metadata was included differed by source and by participant, and the metadata was provided uncurated.

Whole blood was collected in K2EDTA tubes by collaborating institutions according to the institutions' own protocols. For TCRbeta analysis, collaborator samples were shipped as frozen whole blood, as isolated PBMCs, or as DNA extracted from either sample type. The immunoSEQ Assay, a bias-controlled multiplex PCR, was used to amplify TCRbeta CDR3 regions from genomic DNA. The original pipeline was this. The number of nucleated cells in each sample was estimated from the amplification of reference gene primers within the assay. Sequence reads were collapsed and filtered to measure the absolute abundance of every unique TCRbeta CDR3 rearrangement. For each sample, productive Simpson clonality was calculated as the square root of Simpson's diversity index over productive rearrangements. TCRdb's version of the immuneACCESS table is confined to in-frame rearrangements and falls short of the full clone set. An unresolved V gene accounts for under half of the shortfall where checked; the remainder is of unknown origin. For V, J and clone size, that table is used; D and trimming come from the DNA. This sample is represented by more than 100,000 clones; more than 70% of them were singletons. The ten largest clones add up to approximately 17% of the sample.

According to the germline V gene, CDR1 reads SGHNT and CDR2 reads YENEEA. Spanning cysteine to phenylalanine, the CDR3 consists of 14 amino acids. Solely the CDR3 DNA is kept, with 42 bases framed from the first base. The V and J ends are trimmed by 5 bases and 2 bases, leaving 12 bases between them. Sequencing was done on a sample of peripheral blood. The source of this sequence is a woman at least 80 years old in a cohort sampled during active COVID-19. This receptor chain uses TRBV11-3 and TRBJ2-5, and TRBD1 may be the D gene, going by 5 matching bases. The nucleotides read TGTGCCAGCAGCCGCCTGGGGCTTCAAGAGACCCAGTACTTC. Translated, it gives CASSRLGLQETQYF. This CDR3, with the reference TRBV11-3 and TRBJ2-5 proteins standing in past its ends, gives the full variable domain EAGVVQSPRYKIIEKKQPVAFWCNPISGHNTLYWYLQNLGQGPELLIRYENEEAVDDSQLPKDRFSAERLKGVDSTLKIQPAELGDSAVYLCASSRLGLQETQYFGPGTRLLVL.